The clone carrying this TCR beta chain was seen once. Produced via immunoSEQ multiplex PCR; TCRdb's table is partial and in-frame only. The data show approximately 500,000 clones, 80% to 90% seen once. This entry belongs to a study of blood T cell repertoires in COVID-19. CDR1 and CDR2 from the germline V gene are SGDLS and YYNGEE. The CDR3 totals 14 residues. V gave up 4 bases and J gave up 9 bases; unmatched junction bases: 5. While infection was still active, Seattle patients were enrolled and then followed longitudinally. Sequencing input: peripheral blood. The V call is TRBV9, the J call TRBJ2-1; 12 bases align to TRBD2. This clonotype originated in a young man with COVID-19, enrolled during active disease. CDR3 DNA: TGTGCCAGCAGCCCTAGCGGGAGGGCCGTTGAGCAGTTCTTC. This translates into CASSPSGRAVEQFF.